Included here is one T cell receptor beta chain sequence, with context. No antigen is known for it. The record originates from a study of T cell responses to AZD1222 COVID-19 vaccine. Study results and limitations: The study found Spike-specific TCR breadth and depth rose after two AZD1222 doses. Clonal diversity may have been underestimated in mostly white British donors. Sampling captured repertoires only after the peak T cell response.

With 3 bases removed from V and 0 bases from J, the gap between germline ends came to 9 bases. The V gene's germline CDR1 is SEHNR and CDR2 FQNEAQ (reference sequence). The CDR3 runs 15 residues. The repertoire was sequenced with immunoSEQ multiplex PCR; TCRdb's copy has only in-frame clones and lacks some. The sample records over 130,000 clones, roughly 89% being singletons. Specimen: peripheral blood, collected on day 0 of AZD1222 vaccination. The sequence was obtained from an adult in good health. The gene calls are TRBV7-9 and TRBJ1-3, with no clear D. DNA of the CDR3: TGTGCCAGCAGCTTCAGTGACCTCTCTGGAAACACCATATATTTT. Translation gives CASSFSDLSGNTIYF.